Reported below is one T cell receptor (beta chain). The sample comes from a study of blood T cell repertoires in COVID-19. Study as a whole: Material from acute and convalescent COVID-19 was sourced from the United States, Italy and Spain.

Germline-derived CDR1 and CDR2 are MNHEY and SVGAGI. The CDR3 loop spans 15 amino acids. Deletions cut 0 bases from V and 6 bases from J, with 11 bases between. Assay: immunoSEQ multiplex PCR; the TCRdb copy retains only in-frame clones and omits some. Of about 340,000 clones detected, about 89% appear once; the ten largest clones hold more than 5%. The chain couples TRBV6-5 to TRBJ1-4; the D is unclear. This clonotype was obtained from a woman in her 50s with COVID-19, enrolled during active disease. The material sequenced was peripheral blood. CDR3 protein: CASSYSPGGDEKLFF. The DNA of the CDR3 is TGTGCCAGCAGTTACTCTCCCGGAGGAGATGAAAAACTGTTTTTT.